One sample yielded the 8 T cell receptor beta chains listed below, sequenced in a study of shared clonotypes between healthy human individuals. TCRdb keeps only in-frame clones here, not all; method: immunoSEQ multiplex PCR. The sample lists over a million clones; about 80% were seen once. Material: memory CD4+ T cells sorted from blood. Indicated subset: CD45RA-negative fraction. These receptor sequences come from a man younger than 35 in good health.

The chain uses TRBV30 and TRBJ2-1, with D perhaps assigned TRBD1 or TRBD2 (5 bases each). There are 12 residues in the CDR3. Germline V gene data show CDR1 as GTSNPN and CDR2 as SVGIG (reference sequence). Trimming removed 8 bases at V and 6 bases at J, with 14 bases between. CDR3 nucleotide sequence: TGTGCCGGGGGTCACAGCGCCAATGAGCAGTTCTTC. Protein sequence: CAGGHSANEQFF.

As DNA, the CDR3 is TGTGCCAGCAGCTCGCTTAGTAGCAATCAGCCCCAGCATTTT. Translation gives CASSSLSSNQPQHF. V is TRBV7-2 and J is TRBJ1-5; D unclear. The V gene's germline CDR1 is SGHTA and CDR2 FQGNSA. V gave up 4 bases and J gave up 0 bases, with 7 bases separating them. This CDR3 region has 14 residues.

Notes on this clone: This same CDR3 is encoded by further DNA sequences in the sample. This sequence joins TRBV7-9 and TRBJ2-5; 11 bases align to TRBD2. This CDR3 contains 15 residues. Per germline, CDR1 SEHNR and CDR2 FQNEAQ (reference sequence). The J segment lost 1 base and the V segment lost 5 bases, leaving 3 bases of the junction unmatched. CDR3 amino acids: CASSPLAGGQETQYF. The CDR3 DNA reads TGTGCCAGCAGCCCTCTAGCGGGGGGCCAAGAGACCCAGTACTTC.

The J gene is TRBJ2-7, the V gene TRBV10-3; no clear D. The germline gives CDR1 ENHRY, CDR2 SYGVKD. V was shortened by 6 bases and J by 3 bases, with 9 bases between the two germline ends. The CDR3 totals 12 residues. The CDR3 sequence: CAIRNVVYEQYF. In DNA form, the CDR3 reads TGTGCCATCAGGAACGTAGTCTACGAGCAGTACTTC.

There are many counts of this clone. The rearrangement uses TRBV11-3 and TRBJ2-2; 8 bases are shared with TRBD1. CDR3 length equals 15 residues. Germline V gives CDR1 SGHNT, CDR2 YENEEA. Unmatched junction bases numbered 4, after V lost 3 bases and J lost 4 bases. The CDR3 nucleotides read TGTGCCAGCAGCTTCGGGACAGGAGGCACCGGGGAGCTGTTTTTT. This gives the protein CASSFGTGGTGELFF.

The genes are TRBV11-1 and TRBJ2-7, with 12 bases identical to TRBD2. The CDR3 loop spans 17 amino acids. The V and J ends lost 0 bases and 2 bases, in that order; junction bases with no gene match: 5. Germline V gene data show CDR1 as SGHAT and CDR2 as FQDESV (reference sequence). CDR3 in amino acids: CASSLAPTSGGAYEQYF. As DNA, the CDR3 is TGTGCCAGCAGCTTAGCCCCGACTAGCGGGGGAGCCTACGAGCAGTACTTC. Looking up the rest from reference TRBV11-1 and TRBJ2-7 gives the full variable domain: EAEVAQSPRYKITEKSQAVAFWCDPISGHATLYWYRQILGQGPELLVQFQDESVVDDSQLPKDRFSAERLKGVDSTLKIQPAELGDSAMYLCASSLAPTSGGAYEQYFGPGTRLTVT.

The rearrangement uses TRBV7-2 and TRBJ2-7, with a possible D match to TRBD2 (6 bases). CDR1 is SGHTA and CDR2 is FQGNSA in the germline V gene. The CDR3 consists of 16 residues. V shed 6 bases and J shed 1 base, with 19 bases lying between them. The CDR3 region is CASRKSTGTPSYEQYF. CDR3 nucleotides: TGTGCCAGCAGAAAAAGCACCGGGACTCCATCCTACGAGCAGTACTTC.

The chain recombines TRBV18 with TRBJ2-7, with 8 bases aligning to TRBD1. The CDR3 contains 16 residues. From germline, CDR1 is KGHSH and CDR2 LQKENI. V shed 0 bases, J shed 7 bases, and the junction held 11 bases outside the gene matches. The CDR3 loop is CASSPPGGTGGSEQYF. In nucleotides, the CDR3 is TGTGCCAGCTCACCACCGGGCGGGACAGGAGGATCAGAGCAGTACTTC.